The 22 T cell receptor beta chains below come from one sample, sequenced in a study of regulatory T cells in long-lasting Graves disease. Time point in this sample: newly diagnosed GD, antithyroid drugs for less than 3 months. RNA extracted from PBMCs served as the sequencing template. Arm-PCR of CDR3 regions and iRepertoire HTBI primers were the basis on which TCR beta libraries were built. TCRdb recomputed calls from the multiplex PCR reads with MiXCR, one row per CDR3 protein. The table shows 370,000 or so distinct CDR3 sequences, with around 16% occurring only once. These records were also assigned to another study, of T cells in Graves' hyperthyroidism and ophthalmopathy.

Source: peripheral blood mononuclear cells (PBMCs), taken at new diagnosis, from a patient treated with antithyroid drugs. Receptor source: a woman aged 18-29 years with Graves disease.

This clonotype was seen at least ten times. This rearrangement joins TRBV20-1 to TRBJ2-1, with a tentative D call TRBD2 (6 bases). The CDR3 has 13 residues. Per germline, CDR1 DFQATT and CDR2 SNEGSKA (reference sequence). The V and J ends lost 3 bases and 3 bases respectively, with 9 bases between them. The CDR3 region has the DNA TGCAGTGCTAGTGTTAGCGGCTACAATGAGCAGTTCTTC. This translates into CSASVSGYNEQFF.

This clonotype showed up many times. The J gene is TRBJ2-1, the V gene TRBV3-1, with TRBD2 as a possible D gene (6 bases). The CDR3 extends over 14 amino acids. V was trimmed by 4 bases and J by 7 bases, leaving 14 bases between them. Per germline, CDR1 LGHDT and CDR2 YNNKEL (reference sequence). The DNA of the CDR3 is TGTGCCAGCAGCCCGCGGTATCGGGGGAATGAGCAGTTCTTC. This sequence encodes CASSPRYRGNEQFF.

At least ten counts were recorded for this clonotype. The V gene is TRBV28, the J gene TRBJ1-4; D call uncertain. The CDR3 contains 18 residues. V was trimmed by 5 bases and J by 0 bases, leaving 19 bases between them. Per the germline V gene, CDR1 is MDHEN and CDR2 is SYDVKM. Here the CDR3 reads CASSTLELSGATNEKLFF. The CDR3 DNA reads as TGTGCCAGCAGTACACTCGAACTATCAGGTGCAACTAATGAAAAACTGTTTTTT.

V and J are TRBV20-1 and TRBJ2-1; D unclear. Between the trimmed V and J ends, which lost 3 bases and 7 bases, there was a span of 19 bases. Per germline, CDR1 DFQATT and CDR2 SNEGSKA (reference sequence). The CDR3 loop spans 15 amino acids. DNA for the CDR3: TGCAGTGCTAGTCGAGAACGGCAGCGTCCTAATGAGCAGTTCTTC. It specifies CSASRERQRPNEQFF.

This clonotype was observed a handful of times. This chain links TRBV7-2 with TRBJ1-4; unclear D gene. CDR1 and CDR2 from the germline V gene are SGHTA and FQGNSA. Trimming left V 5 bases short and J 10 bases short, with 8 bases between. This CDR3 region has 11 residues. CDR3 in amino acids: CASSPTVKLFF. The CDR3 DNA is TGTGCCAGCAGCCCGACGGTAAAACTGTTTTTT.

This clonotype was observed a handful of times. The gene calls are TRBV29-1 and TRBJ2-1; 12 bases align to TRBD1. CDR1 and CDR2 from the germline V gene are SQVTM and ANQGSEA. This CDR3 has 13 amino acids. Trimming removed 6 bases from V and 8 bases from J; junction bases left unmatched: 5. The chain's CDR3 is CSVPGQGAHEQFF. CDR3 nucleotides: TGCAGCGTCCCGGGACAGGGGGCGCATGAGCAGTTCTTC.

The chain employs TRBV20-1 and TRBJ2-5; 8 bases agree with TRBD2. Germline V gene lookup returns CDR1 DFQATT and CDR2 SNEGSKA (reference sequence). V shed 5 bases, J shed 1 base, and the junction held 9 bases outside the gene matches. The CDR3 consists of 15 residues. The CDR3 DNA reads TGCAGTGCTCCCAGGAGCGGGGGAGGCCAAGAGACCCAGTACTTC. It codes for CSAPRSGGGQETQYF.

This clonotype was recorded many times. CDR3 sequence: CASSLDDGLPRALNYGYTF. The DNA for the CDR3 is TGTGCCAGCAGCTTGGATGACGGACTTCCCCGAGCCCTAAACTATGGCTACACCTTC. This sequence joins TRBV5-8 and TRBJ1-2; D unclear. Germline CDR1 and CDR2: SGHTS and YDEGEE. The CDR3 extends over 19 amino acids. Trimming stripped 0 bases from V and 2 bases from J, with 23 bases between.

The DNA of the CDR3 is TGCGCCAGCAGCTTGGTGGAGCGAGTGGGAGAGACCCAGTACTTC. Translating it yields CASSLVERVGETQYF. The chain couples TRBV5-1 to TRBJ2-5; D gene uncertain. From germline, CDR1 is SGHRS and CDR2 YFSETQ. This CDR3 is 15 amino acids long. The V gene lost 0 bases and the J gene lost 4 bases, with 13 bases spanning the gap.

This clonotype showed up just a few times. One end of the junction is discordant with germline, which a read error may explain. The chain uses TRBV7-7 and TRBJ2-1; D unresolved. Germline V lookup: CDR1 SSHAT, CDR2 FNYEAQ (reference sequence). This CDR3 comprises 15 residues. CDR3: CASSLRESSYNEQFF. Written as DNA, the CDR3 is TGTGCTAGCAGCTTAAGGGAAAGCTCCTACAATGAGCAGTTCTTC.

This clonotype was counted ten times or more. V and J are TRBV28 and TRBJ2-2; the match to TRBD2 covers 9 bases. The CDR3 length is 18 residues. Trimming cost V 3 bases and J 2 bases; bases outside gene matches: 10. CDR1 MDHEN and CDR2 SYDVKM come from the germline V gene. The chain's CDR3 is CASSFFAGGPLNTGELFF. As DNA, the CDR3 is TGTGCCAGCAGTTTTTTTGCGGGAGGGCCCCTAAACACCGGGGAGCTGTTTTTT.

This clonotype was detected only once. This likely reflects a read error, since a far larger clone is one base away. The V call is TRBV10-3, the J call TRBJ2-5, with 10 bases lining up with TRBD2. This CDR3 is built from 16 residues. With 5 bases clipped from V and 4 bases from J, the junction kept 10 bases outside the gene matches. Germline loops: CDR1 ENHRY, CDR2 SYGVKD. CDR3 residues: CAISLSSVAGGETQYF. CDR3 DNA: TGTGCCATCAGTTTATCCTCGGTAGCGGGAGGAGAGACCCAGTACTTC.

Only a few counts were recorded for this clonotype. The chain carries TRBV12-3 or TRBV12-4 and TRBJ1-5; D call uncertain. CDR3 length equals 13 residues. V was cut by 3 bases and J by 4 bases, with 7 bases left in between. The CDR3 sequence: CASSFVQNQPQHF. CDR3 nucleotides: TGTGCCAGCAGTTTTGTCCAGAATCAGCCCCAGCATTTT.

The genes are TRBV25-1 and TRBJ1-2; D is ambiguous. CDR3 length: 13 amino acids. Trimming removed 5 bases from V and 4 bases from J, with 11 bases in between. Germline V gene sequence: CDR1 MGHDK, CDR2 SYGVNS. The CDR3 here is CASSIGMGYGYTF. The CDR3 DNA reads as TGTGCCAGCAGTATAGGGATGGGCTATGGCTACACCTTC.

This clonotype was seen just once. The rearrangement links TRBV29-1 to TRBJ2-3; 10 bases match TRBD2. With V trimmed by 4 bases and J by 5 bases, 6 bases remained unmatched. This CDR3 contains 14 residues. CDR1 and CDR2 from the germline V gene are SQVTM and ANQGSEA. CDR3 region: CSVGTSGNGDTQYF. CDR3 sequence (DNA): TGCAGCGTTGGTACTAGCGGGAATGGAGATACGCAGTATTTT.

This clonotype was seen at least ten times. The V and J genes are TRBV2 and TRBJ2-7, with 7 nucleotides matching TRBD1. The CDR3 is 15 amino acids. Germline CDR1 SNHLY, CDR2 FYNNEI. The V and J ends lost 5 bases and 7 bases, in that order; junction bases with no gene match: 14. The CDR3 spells CASSQDRPGDTEQYF. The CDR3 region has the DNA TGTGCCAGCAGTCAGGACAGGCCAGGGGACACGGAGCAGTACTTC.

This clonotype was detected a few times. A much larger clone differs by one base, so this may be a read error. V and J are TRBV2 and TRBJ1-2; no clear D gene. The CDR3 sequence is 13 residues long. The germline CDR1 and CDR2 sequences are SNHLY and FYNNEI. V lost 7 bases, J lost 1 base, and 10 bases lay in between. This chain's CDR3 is CASTTWINYGYTF. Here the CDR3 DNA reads TGTGCCAGCACTACATGGATTAACTATGGCTACACCTTC.

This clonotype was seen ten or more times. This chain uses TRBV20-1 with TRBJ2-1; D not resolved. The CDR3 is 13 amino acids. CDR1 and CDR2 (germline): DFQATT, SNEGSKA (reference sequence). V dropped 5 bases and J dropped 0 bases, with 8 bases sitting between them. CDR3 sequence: CSAAGSSYNEQFF. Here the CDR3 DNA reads TGCAGTGCTGCAGGAAGCTCCTACAATGAGCAGTTCTTC.

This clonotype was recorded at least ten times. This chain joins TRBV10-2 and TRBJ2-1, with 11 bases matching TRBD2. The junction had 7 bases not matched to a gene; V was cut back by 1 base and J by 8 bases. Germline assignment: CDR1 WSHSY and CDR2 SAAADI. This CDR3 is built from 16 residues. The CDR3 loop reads CASSEWLAGGGDEQFF. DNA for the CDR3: TGCGCCAGCAGTGAGTGGCTAGCGGGAGGAGGGGATGAGCAGTTCTTC.

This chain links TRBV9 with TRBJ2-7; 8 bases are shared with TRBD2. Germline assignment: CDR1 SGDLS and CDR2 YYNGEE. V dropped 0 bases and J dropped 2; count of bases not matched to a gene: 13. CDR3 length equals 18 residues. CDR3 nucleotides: TGTGCCAGCAGCGTAGGGGAGGGGACTAGAACGGTGCCCTACGAGCAGTACTTC. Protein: CASSVGEGTRTVPYEQYF.

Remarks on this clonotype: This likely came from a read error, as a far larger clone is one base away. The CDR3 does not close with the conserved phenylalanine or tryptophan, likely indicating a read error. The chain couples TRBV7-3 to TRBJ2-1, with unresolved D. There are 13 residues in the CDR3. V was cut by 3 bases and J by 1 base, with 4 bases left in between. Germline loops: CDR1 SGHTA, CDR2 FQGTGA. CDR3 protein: CASSLGSYNEQFL. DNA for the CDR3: TGTGCCAGCAGCTTGGGGTCCTACAATGAGCAGTTCCTC.

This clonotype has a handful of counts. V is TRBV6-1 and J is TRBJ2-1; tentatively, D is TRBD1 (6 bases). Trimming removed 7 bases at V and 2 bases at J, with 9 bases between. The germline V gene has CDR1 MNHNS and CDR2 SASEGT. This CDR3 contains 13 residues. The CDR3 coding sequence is TGTGCCAGCAACACAGGGACCTACAATGAGCAGTTCTTC. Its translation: CASNTGTYNEQFF.